The present TCR beta chain was sequenced within a study of T-cell reconstitution after alpha-beta-depleted transplantation in children. Findings and caveats of the study: As was reported, about two months after transplant, alpha-beta T cells came from several hundred expanded graft clones. A year had passed since transplant, and T-cell counts and diversity by then came mostly from newly produced T cells. High day-60 TCRbeta diversity in some patients came from surviving recipient T cells and thymic progenitors.

This clonotype was detected ten times or more. Its target is unknown. Unique molecular identifiers were used to barcode this TCRbeta library. TCRdb used MiXCR to reprocess the PCR reads, holding one entry per CDR3 protein. The sample consists of 200,000 to 250,000 distinct CDR3 sequences, about 8.4% of them appearing once. The CDR3 sequence is 12 residues long. Germline V gene sequence: CDR1 SQVTM, CDR2 ANQGSEA. The V end lost 1 base, the J end lost 5 bases, and 9 bases lay between the germline ends. The sequences come from PBMCs, mostly from graft donor cells, collected 360 days after TCRalphabeta/CD19-depleted stem cell transplant. The receptor's source is a male patient aged 2 to 9 who had a stem cell transplant for acute myeloid leukemia, so the T cells may come from the graft donor. The chain combines TRBV29-1 with TRBJ2-7; D is uncertain. CDR3 in DNA: TGCAGCGTTGAAGGCAACGAGGACGAGCAGTACTTC. Residues: CSVEGNEDEQYF.